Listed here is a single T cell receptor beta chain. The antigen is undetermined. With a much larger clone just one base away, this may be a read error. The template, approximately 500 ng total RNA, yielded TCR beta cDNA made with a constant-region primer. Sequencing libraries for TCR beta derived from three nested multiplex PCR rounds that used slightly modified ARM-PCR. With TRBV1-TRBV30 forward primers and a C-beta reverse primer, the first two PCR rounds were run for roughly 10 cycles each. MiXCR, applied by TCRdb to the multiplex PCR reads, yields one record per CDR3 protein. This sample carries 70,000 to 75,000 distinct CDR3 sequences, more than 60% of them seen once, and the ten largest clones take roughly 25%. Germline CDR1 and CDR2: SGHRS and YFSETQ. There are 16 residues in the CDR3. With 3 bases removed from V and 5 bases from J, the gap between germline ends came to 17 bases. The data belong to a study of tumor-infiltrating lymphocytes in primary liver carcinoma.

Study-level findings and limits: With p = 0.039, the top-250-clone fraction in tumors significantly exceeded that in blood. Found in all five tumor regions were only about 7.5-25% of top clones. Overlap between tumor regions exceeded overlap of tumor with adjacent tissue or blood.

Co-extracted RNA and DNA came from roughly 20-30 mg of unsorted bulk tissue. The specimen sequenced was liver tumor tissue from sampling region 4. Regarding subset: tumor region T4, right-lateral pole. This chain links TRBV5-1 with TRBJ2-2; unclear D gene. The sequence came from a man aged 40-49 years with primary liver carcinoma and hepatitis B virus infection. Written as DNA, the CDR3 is TGCGCCAGCAGCTGGCCCAAAGACATGTTTACCGGGGAGCTGTTTTTT. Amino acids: CASSWPKDMFTGELFF.